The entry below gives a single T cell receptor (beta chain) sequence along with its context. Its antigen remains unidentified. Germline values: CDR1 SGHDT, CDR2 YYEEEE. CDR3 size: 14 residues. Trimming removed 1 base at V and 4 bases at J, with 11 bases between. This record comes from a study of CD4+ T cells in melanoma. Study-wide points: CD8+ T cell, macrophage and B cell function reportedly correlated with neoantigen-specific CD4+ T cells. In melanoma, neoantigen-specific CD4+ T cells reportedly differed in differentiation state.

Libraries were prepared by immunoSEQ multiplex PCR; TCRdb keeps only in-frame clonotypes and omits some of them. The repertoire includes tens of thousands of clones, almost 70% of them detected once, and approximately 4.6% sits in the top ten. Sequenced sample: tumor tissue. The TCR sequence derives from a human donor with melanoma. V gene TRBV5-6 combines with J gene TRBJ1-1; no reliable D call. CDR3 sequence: CASSLIGSGTEAFF. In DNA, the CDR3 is TGTGCCAGCAGCTTGATCGGGTCGGGCACTGAAGCTTTCTTT.